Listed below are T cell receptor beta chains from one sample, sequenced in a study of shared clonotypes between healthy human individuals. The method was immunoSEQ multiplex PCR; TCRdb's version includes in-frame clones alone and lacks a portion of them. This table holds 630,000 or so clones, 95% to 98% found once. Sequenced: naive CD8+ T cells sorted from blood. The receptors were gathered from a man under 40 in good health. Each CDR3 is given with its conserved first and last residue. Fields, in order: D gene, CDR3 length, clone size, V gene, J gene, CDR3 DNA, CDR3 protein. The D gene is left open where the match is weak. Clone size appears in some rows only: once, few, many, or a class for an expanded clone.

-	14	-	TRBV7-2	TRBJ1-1	TGTGCCAGCAGCTTCTGGGACGCCGGAGGGGAAGCTTTCTTT	CASSFWDAGGEAFF
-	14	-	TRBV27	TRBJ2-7	TGTGCCAGCAGTTCTTACGAGGACAACTACGAGCAGTACTTC	CASSSYEDNYEQYF
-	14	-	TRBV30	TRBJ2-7	TGTGCCTGGGGGGAACAGGGTTTGGTCTACGAGCAGTACTTC	CAWGEQGLVYEQYF
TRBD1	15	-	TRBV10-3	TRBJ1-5	TGTGCCATCAGTCCCGACAGGGGCGTCAATCAGCCCCAGCATTTT	CAISPDRGVNQPQHF
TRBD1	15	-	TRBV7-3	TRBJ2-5	TGTGCCAGCAGCCCTGAGACAGGGGGTCTAGAGACCCAGTACTTC	CASSPETGGLETQYF
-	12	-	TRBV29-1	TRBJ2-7	TGCAGCGCCTTCTTACCTTCCTACGAGCAGTACTTC	CSAFLPSYEQYF
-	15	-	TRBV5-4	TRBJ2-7	TGTGCCAGCAGCTATACTAGCACCAGCTCCTACGAGCAGTACTTC	CASSYTSTSSYEQYF
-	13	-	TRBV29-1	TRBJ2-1	TGCAGCGTTTCTCAGGAGCCATACAATGAGCAGTTCTTC	CSVSQEPYNEQFF
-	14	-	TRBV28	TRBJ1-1	TGTGCCAGCAGTTTCTGGGTAAAGGGCACTGAAGCTTTCTTT	CASSFWVKGTEAFF
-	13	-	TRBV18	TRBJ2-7	TGTGCCAGCTCACCACTCGGCGGCTACGAGCAGTACTTC	CASSPLGGYEQYF
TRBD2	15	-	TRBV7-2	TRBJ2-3	TGTGCCAGCAGCAGCCTAGCGGGAGCCGTAGATACGCAGTATTTT	CASSSLAGAVDTQYF
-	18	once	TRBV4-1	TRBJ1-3	TGCGCCAGCAGCCAAGGTCGTAGTTGGGGGGACCGGGCGGACACCATATATTTT	CASSQGRSWGDRADTIYF
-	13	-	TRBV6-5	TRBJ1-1	TGTGCCAGCAGTGTTGGGGTCAACACTGAAGCTTTCTTT	CASSVGVNTEAFF
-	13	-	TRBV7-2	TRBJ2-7	TGTGCCAGCAGCCCCGCGAGATTCTACGAGCAGTACTTC	CASSPARFYEQYF
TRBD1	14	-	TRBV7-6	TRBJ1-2	TGTGCCAGCAGCTTAGGACAGGGAAATTGGGGCTACACCTTC	CASSLGQGNWGYTF
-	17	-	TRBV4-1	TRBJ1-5	TGCGCCAGCAGCCAACCCAACATAGGAGAGAGCAATCAGCCCCAGCATTTT	CASSQPNIGESNQPQHF
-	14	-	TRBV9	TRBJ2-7	TGTGCCAGCAGCGTAGGAGGGAGAGAATACGAGCAGTACTTC	CASSVGGREYEQYF
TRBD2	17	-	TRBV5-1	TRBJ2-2	TGCGCCAGCAGCTTGGGGATCCTAGCGGCTAGGACCGGGGAGCTGTTTTTT	CASSLGILAARTGELFF
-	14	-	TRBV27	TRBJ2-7	TGTGCCAGCAGTTGGGACCGGGACACGTTAGAGCAGTACTTC	CASSWDRDTLEQYF
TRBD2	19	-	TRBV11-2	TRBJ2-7	TGTGCCAGCAGCCGAGGAGGGGAATGGACTAGCGGGAGTTTGTACGAGCAGTACTTC	CASSRGGEWTSGSLYEQYF
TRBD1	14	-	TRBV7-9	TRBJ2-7	TGTGCCAGCAGCTTGACAGGGGGCTCTTACGAGCAGTACTTC	CASSLTGGSYEQYF
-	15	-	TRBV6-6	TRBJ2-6	TGTGCCAGCAGTTACCCTCCTACAGGGGCCAACGTCCTGACTTTC	CASSYPPTGANVLTF
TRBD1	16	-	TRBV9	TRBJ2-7	TGTGCCAGCAGCGTAGGAGGGGACAGGGCTTCCTACGAGCAGTACTTC	CASSVGGDRASYEQYF
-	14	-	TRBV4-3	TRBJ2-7	TGCGCCAGCAGCTCGTTGGGCGCTACTGGCGAGCAGTACTTC	CASSSLGATGEQYF
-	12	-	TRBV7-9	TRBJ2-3	TGTGCCAGCAGTAAGAACACAGATACGCAGTATTTT	CASSKNTDTQYF
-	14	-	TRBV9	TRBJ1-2	TGTGCCAGCAGCCCCTGGGGGGTTAACTATGGCTACACCTTC	CASSPWGVNYGYTF
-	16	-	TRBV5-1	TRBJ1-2	TGCGCCAGCAGCTTGGCCACAGGAGGGGAGGACTATGGCTACACCTTC	CASSLATGGEDYGYTF
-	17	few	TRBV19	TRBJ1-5	TGTGCCAGTAGCTTGACGGGAAGGAAATATAGCAATCAGCCCCAGCATTTT	CASSLTGRKYSNQPQHF
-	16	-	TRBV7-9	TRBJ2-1	TGTGCCAGCCCCCCCGTCGACGGGACTCCCCACAATGAGCAGTTCTTC	CASPPVDGTPHNEQFF
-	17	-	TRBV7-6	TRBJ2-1	TGTGCCAGCAGCTACTGGGACGTCAATGTAGCACACAATGAGCAGTTCTTC	CASSYWDVNVAHNEQFF
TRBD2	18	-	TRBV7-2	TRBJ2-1	TGTGCCAGCAGCTTAGGGCGCTGGACTAGCGGGGCGTACAATGAGCAGTTCTTC	CASSLGRWTSGAYNEQFF
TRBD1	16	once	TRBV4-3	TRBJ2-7	TGCGCCAGCAGCCCAAACAGGGGATTCTACACCTACGAGCAGTACTTC	CASSPNRGFYTYEQYF
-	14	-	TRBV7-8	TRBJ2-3	TGTGCCAGCAGCCCGACTACCCGCACAGATACGCAGTATTTT	CASSPTTRTDTQYF
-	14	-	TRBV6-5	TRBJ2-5	TGTGCCAGCAGCCCCGACGGCCCTGGGGAGACCCAGTACTTC	CASSPDGPGETQYF
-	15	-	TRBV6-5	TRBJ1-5	TGTGCCAGCAGTTCCGCATACCGCGCTGGTCAGCCCCAGCATTTT	CASSSAYRAGQPQHF
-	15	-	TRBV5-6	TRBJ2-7	TGTGCCAGCAGATCCCGGACATCCAGCTCCTACGAGCAGTACTTC	CASRSRTSSSYEQYF
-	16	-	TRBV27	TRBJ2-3	TGTGCCAGCAGTCCTAGGACCAGGGCTGGGACAGATACGCAGTATTTT	CASSPRTRAGTDTQYF
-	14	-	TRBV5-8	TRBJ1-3	TGTGCCAGCAGCCCCAGCTTATCTGGAAACACCATATATTTT	CASSPSLSGNTIYF
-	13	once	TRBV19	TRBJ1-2	TGTGCCAGTAGTACAGGGGAGGCCTATGGCTACACCTTC	CASSTGEAYGYTF
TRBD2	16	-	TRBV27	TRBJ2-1	TGTGCCAGCAGACTAGCGGGAGGGGATTCCTACGATGAGCAGTTCTTC	CASRLAGGDSYDEQFF
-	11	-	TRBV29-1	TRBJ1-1	TGCAGCGTTATAAAGGGCGCTGAAGCTTTCTTT	CSVIKGAEAFF
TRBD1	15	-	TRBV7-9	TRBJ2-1	TGTGCCAGCAGCTTAGGTGGACAGGGAGGCAATGAGCAGTTCTTC	CASSLGGQGGNEQFF
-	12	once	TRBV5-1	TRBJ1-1	TGCGCCAGCATTGGTTCGAACACTGAAGCTTTCTTT	CASIGSNTEAFF
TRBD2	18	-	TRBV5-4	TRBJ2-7	TGTGCCAGCAGCTCAGGACTAGCGGGAGGGCTTAAGGGTAGGGAGCAGTACTTC	CASSSGLAGGLKGREQYF
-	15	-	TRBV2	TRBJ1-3	TGTGCCAGCAGTGACACAGGAGGAGATGGAAACACCATATATTTT	CASSDTGGDGNTIYF